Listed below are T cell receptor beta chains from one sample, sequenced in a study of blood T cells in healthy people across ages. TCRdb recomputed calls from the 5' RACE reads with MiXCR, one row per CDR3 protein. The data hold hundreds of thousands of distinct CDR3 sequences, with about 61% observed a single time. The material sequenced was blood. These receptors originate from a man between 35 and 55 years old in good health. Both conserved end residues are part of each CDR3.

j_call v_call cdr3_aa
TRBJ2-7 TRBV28 CASSTSGRYEQYF
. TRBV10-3 CAISESYHEQYF
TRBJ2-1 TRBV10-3 CAIKDSYNEQFF
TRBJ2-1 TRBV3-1 CASSLPGLYNEQFF
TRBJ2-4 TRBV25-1 CASSELGRGGVEYF
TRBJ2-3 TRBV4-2 CASSQARGQGADTQYF
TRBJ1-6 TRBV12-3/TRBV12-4 CASSFLSGGGNSPLHF
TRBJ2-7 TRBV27 CASGSSYEQYF
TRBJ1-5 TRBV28 CASSPAYQPQHF
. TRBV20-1 CSARPPGELAGGDEQYF
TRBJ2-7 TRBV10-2 CASSDPGREQYF
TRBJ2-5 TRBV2 CASSDRTSGIETQYF
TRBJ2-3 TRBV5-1 CASRQLSSGGTDTQYF
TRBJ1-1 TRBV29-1 CSVETGMTEAFF
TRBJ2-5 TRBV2 CASSVYLGREQYF
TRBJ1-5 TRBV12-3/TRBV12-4 CASTLDRNQPQHF
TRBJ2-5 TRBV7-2 CASSFGQVVQETQYF
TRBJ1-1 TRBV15 CATSRDRGGGGNTEAFF
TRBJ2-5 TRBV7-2 CASSRRSPTQEAQYF
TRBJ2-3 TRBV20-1 CSGGPSQGNTDTQYF
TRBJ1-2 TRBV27 CASSLWNNRGGYGYTF
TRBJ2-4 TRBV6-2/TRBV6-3 CASSATGARYF
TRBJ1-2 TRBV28 CASSFWGQANYGYTF
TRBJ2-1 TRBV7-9 CASSSAGTGVWYEQFF
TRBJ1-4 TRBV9 CASSLSPNEKLFF
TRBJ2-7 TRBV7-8 CASSPRDFYEQYF
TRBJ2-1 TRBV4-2 CASSQVYREDNEQFF
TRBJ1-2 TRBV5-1 CASSLERSNYGYTF
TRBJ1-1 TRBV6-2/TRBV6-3 CASSPWGGTGGVRVTEAFF
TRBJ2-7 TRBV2 CASNPRTGHYEQYF
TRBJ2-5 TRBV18 CASSPIRGEQYF
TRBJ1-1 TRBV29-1 CSAEGRMNTEAFF
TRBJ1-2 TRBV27 CASSSSISYGYTF
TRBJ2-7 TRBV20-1 CSAREKGRYEQYF
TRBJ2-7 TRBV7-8 CASSSQKPYEQYF
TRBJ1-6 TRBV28 CASSRQGHYNSPLHF
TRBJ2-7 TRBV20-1 CSASGLGARSEQYF
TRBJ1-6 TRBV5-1 CASSPDPTGTGESSPLHF
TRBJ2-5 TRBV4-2 CASSQVSGAGGSTETQYF
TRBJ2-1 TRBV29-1 CSGAYITSCNEQFF
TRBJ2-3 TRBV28 CASTLRGTSTDTQYF
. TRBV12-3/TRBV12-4 CASSRGQGADNEQYF